The 15 T cell receptor beta chains below come from one sample, sequenced in a study of blood T cell repertoires in COVID-19 (dated by TCRdb to the early 2020s). The library was obtained by the immunoSEQ multiplex PCR assay. TCRdb took over this immuneACCESS table, retaining in-frame rearrangements with V and J assigned. Such tables are incomplete; in checked studies, under half of the missing clones stem from an unresolved V gene, and the remainder is unexplained. Here the sample has 200,000 to 250,000 clones; approximately 88% occur a single time. The top ten hold roughly 3.7% of the sample. The sequenced sample was PBMCs or T cells enriched from blood (not recorded which). The receptors derive from a woman aged 25 to 39 who had been exposed to COVID-19.

CDR3 sequence reads: CAISESGRDEKLFF. CDR3 bases: TGTGCCATCAGTGAGTCAGGGAGGGATGAAAAACTGTTTTTT. This chain connects TRBV10-3 to TRBJ1-4, with D unclear. Germline V gene lookup returns CDR1 ENHRY and CDR2 SYGVKD. Trimming took off 0 bases at V and 6 bases at J, with 8 bases between the two ends. The CDR3 sequence is 14 residues long.

V gene TRBV4-1 combines with J gene TRBJ1-6; 8 nucleotides match TRBD1. This CDR3 has 16 residues. In germline, CDR1 is MGHRA, CDR2 YSYEKL. V dropped 7 bases and J dropped 7; count of bases not matched to a gene: 12. The chain's CDR3 is CASTKPGGEGNSPLHF. The DNA of the CDR3 is TGCGCCAGCACCAAACCAGGGGGCGAAGGAAATTCACCCCTCCACTTT.

The rearrangement joins TRBV5-4 to TRBJ1-1, with 8 bases lining up with TRBD1. The CDR3 has 14 residues. CDR1 SGHNT and CDR2 YYREEE come from the germline V gene (reference sequence). V shed 4 bases, J shed 4 bases, and the junction held 6 bases outside the gene matches. CDR3 sequence (DNA): TGTGCCAGCAGCGCCGGGACAGGTCTCACTGAAGCTTTCTTT. The encoded protein is CASSAGTGLTEAFF.

This chain joins TRBV19 and TRBJ2-7; no reliable D call. From germline, CDR1 is LNHDA and CDR2 SQIVND (reference sequence). This CDR3 has 14 amino acids. Trimming cost V 4 bases and J 3 bases, with 13 bases left between them. CDR3 residues: CASSTAGLYYEQYF. The CDR3 region has the DNA TGTGCCAGTAGTACGGCAGGCCTATACTACGAGCAGTACTTC.

This clone occurred once. CDR3 DNA: TGCGCCAGCAGCCACCCCGGGACAGGGGTTACCTACGAGCAGTACTTC. It specifies CASSHPGTGVTYEQYF. V gene TRBV5-1 combines with J gene TRBJ2-7; the match to TRBD1 covers 10 bases. J was trimmed by 2 bases and V by 4 bases; bases with no gene match: 9. The CDR3 is made up of 16 amino acids. The germline V gene encodes CDR1 SGHRS and CDR2 YFSETQ.

This clone was detected a few times. Written as DNA, the CDR3 is TGTGCCAGCAGCTTAGAGTCTAGCGGGAACACCGGGGAGCTGTTTTTT. It encodes CASSLESSGNTGELFF. The V call is TRBV7-6, the J call TRBJ2-2, with 7 bases identical to TRBD2. After removal of 1 base from V and 1 base from J, the junction contained 3 bases not matched to a gene. The V gene's germline CDR1 is SGHVS and CDR2 FNYEAQ. The CDR3 consists of 16 residues.

The CDR3 region is CASSPGLAGLNEQFF. Written as DNA, the CDR3 is TGTGCCAGCAGCCCGGGACTAGCGGGACTCAATGAGCAGTTCTTC. The chain joins TRBV28 to TRBJ2-1; TRBD2 aligns across 13 bases. Germline loops: CDR1 MDHEN, CDR2 SYDVKM. The V segment lost 6 bases and the J segment 6 bases; nucleotides outside the gene matches: 5. The CDR3 has 15 residues.

The V call is TRBV19, the J call TRBJ1-1; no reliable D call. The CDR3 is made up of 13 amino acids. Germline assignment: CDR1 LNHDA and CDR2 SQIVND (reference sequence). Trimming took 0 bases from V and 1 from J, leaving 3 bases between them. CDR3 sequence: CASSIDKNTEAFF. The CDR3 nucleotides are TGTGCCAGTAGTATAGATAAGAACACTGAAGCTTTCTTT. The full variable domain, its missing parts supplied by reference TRBV19 and TRBJ1-1, is DGGITQSPKYLFRKEGQNVTLSCEQNLNHDAMYWYRQDPGQGLRLIYYSQIVNDFQKGDIAEGYSVSREKKESFPLTVTSAQKNPTAFYLCASSIDKNTEAFFGQGTRLTVV.

This chain joins TRBV4-1 and TRBJ2-5; possibly TRBD2 for D (6 bases). V was clipped by 1 base and J by 4 bases, with 13 bases between them. Germline V CDR1 and CDR2: MGHRA, YSYEKL. This CDR3 is 15 amino acids long. The DNA of the CDR3 is TGCGCCAGCAGCCAAGTCGCCTCAGCGGGAGAGACCCAGTACTTC. Its protein is CASSQVASAGETQYF.

The chain joins TRBV5-1 to TRBJ1-5; 7 bases map to TRBD1. The CDR3 runs 15 residues. The trim removed 0 bases at V and 0 bases at J, leaving 0 bases unmatched. CDR1 is SGHRS and CDR2 is YFSETQ in the germline V gene. CDR3 coding DNA: TGCGCCAGCAGCTTGGGGGACAGTAGCAATCAGCCCCAGCATTTT. Its translation is CASSLGDSSNQPQHF.

The chain is built from TRBV18 and TRBJ2-7, with D possibly being TRBD2 (5 bases). Germline values: CDR1 KGHSH, CDR2 LQKENI. V was shortened by 5 bases and J by 0 bases, with 8 bases between the two germline ends. CDR3 length: 13 residues. For the CDR3, the DNA is TGTGCCAGCTCAGCCGGGAACTCCTACGAGCAGTACTTC. It codes for CASSAGNSYEQYF. The full variable domain, rest sourced from reference TRBV18 and TRBJ2-7, is NAGVMQNPRHLVRRRGQEARLRCSPMKGHSHVYWYRQLPEEGLKFMVYLQKENIIDESGMPKERFSAEFPKEGPSILRIQQVVRGDSAAYFCASSAGNSYEQYFGPGTRLTVT.

This rearrangement joins TRBV5-1 to TRBJ1-2, with 8 bases lining up with TRBD1. From germline, CDR1 is SGHRS and CDR2 YFSETQ. V lost 1 base and J lost 7; bases outside the gene matches: 9. The CDR3 is 15 amino acids. DNA of the CDR3: TGCGCCAGCAGCTTGCTGGCAGGGGGCGGTGGTGGCTACACCTTC. Protein sequence: CASSLLAGGGGGYTF.

This sequence joins TRBV27 and TRBJ2-1, with D possibly TRBD2 on 6 matching bases. The CDR3 extends over 14 amino acids. The V and J ends lost 5 bases and 7 bases respectively, with 15 bases between them. Germline lookup yields CDR1 MNHEY and CDR2 SMNVEV (reference sequence). CDR3 DNA: TGTGCCAGCAGTCAGGCGGGACCGTGGAATGAGCAGTTCTTC. Its translation is CASSQAGPWNEQFF.

The chain combines TRBV9 with TRBJ2-1; 12 bases align to TRBD2. Germline CDR1 SGDLS, CDR2 YYNGEE. With V trimmed by 4 bases and J by 3 bases, 5 bases remained unmatched. This CDR3 contains 16 residues. CDR3 sequence reads: CASSPRTSGIYNEQFF. Here the CDR3 DNA reads TGTGCCAGCAGCCCCCGGACTAGCGGGATCTACAATGAGCAGTTCTTC.

The chain is built from TRBV19 and TRBJ2-7, with 7 bases matching TRBD2. After removal of 6 bases from V and 5 bases from J, the junction contained 7 bases not matched to a gene. The CDR3 is 13 amino acids. Germline CDR1 is LNHDA and CDR2 is SQIVND (reference sequence). The DNA for the CDR3 is TGTGCCAGTAGCGCGGGAGTCTGGGACGAGCAGTACTTC. Its translation: CASSAGVWDEQYF.